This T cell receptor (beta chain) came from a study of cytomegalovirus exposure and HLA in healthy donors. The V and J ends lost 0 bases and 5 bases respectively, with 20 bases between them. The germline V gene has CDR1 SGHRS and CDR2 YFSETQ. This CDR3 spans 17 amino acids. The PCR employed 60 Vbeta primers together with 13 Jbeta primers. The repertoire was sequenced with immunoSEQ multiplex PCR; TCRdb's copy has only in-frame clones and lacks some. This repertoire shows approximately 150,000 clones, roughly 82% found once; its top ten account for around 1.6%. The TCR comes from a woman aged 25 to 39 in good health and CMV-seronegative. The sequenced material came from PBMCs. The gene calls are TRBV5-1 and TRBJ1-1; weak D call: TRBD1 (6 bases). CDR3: CASSLGGGGGIGTEAFF. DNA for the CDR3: TGCGCCAGCAGCTTGGGGGGCGGGGGCGGGATCGGGACTGAAGCTTTCTTT.